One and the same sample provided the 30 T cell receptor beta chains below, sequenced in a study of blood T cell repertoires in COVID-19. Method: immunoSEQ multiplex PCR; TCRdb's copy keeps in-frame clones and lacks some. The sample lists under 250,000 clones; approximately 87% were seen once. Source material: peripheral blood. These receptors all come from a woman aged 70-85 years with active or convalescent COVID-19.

This CDR3 reads CASSLGTGGGYEQYF. The CDR3 coding sequence is TGCGCCAGCAGCTTGGGGACAGGGGGCGGCTACGAGCAGTACTTC. V and J are TRBV5-1 and TRBJ2-7; 11 bases are shared with TRBD1. V was pared by 0 bases and J by 3 bases, with 2 bases of the junction left unmatched. CDR1 and CDR2 (germline): SGHRS, YFSETQ. The CDR3 has 15 amino acids.

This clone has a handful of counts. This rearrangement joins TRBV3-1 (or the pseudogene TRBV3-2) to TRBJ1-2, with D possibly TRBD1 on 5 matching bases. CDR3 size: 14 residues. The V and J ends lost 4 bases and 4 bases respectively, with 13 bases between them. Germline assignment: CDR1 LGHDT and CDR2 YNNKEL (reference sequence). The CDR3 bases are TGTGCCAGCAGCCGACAGTCCCTGGGCTATGGCTACACCTTC. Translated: CASSRQSLGYGYTF.

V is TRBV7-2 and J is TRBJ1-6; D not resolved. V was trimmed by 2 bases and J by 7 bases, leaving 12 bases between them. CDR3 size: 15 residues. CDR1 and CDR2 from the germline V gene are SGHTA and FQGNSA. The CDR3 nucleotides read TGTGCCAGCAGCTTAAATCTGCCGGGAAATTCACCCCTCCACTTT. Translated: CASSLNLPGNSPLHF.

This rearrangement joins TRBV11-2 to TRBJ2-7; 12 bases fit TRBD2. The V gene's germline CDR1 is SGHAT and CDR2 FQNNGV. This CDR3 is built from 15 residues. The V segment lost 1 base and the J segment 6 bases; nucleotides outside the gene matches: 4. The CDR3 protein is CASSLAGLAGTEQYF. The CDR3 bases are TGTGCCAGCAGCTTAGCCGGACTAGCGGGGACCGAGCAGTACTTC.

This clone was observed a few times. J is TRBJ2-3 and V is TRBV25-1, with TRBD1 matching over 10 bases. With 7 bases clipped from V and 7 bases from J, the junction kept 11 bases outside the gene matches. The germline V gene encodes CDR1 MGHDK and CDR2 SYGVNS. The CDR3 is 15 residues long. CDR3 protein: CASTPPGQGYHTQYF. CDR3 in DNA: TGTGCCAGCACCCCACCGGGACAGGGGTATCATACGCAGTATTTT.

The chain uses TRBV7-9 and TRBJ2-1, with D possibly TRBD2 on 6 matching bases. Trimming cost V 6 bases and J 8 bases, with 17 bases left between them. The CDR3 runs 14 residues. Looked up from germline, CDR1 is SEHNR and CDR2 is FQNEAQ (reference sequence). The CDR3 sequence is CASSSRDWGHEQFF. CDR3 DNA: TGTGCCAGCAGTTCCCGGGACTGGGGTCATGAGCAGTTCTTC.

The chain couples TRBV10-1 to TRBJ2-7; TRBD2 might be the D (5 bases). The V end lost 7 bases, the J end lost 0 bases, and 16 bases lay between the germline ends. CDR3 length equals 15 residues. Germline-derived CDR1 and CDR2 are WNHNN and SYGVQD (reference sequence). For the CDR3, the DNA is TGCGCCAGCATCGGGGTGGACCTGAGCTCCTACGAGCAGTACTTC. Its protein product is CASIGVDLSSYEQYF.

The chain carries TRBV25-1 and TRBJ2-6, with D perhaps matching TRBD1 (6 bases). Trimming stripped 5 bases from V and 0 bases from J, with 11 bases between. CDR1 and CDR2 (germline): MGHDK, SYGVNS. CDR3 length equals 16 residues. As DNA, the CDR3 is TGTGCCAGCAGTACCGGGACATTCTCTGGGGCCAACGTCCTGACTTTC. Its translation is CASSTGTFSGANVLTF.

DNA of the CDR3: TGTGCCACCAGCAGATTCCAGGGGAATGAGCAGTTCTTC. Its translation is CATSRFQGNEQFF. The rearrangement links TRBV15 to TRBJ2-1; D is perhaps TRBD1 (6 bases). There are 13 residues in the CDR3. V lost 2 bases, J lost 7 bases, and 9 bases lay in between. Germline V gives CDR1 LNHNV, CDR2 YYDKDF (reference sequence).

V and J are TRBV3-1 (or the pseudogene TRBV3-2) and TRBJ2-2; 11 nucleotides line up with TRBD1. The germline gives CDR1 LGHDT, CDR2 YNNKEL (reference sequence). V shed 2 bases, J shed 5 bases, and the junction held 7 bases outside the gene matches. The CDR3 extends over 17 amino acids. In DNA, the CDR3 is TGTGCCAGCAGCCAACCTGGGACAGGGGGGGGAACCGGGGAGCTGTTTTTT. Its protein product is CASSQPGTGGGTGELFF.

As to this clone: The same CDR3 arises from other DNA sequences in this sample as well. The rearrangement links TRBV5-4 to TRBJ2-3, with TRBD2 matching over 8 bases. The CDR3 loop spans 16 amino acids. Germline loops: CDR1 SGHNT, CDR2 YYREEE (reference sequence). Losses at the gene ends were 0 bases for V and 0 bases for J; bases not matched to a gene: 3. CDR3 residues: CASSLAQRGSTDTQYF. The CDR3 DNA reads TGTGCCAGCAGCTTGGCTCAGCGGGGGAGCACAGATACGCAGTATTTT.

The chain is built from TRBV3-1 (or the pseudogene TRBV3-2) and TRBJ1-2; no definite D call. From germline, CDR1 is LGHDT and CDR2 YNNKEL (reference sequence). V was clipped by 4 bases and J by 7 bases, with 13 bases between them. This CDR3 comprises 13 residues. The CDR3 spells CASSPGPAGGYTF. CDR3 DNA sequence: TGTGCCAGCAGCCCAGGACCGGCGGGTGGCTACACCTTC.

The CDR3 region has the DNA TGTGCCAGCAGTTTAACAGGGCCCAATGAGCAGTTCTTC. Protein product: CASSLTGPNEQFF. The V call is TRBV28, the J call TRBJ2-1; D perhaps matches TRBD1 (6 bases). Trimming removed 2 bases at V and 6 bases at J, with 8 bases between. Germline assignment: CDR1 MDHEN and CDR2 SYDVKM. CDR3 length: 13 residues.

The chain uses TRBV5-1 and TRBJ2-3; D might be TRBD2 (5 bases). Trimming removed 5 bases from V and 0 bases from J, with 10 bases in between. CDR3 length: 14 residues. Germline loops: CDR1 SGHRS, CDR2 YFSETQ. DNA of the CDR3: TGCGCCAGCAGGGGAGCGGTTAGCACAGATACGCAGTATTTT. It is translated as CASRGAVSTDTQYF.

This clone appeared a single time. The CDR3 nucleotides read TGCGCCAGCAGCTTCAGCAGGGACAGGGGTTTTGGATACGAGCAGTACTTC. Residues: CASSFSRDRGFGYEQYF. This rearrangement joins TRBV5-1 to TRBJ2-7; 10 bases agree with TRBD1. CDR1 SGHRS and CDR2 YFSETQ come from the germline V gene. J was trimmed by 4 bases and V by 2 bases; bases with no gene match: 12. This CDR3 has 17 residues.

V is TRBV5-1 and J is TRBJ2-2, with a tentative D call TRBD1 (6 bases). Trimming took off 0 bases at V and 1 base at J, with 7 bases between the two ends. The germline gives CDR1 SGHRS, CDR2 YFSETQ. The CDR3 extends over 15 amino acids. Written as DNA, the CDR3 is TGCGCCAGCAGCTTGGTGGGACAGAACACCGGGGAGCTGTTTTTT. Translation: CASSLVGQNTGELFF.

CDR3 in amino acids: CASSPDSNSPLHF. CDR3 nucleotide sequence: TGTGCCAGCAGCCCCGACTCTAATTCACCCCTCCACTTT. This chain joins TRBV5-4 and TRBJ1-6, with no clear D. The CDR3 runs to 13 residues. V gave up 4 bases and J gave up 6 bases, with 8 bases separating them. The germline V gene has CDR1 SGHNT and CDR2 YYREEE (reference sequence).

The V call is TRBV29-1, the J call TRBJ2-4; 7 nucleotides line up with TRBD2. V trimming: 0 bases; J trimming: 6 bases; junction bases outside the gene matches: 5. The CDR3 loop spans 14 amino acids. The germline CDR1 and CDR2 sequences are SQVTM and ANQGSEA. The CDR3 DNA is TGCAGCGTTGAAGAACCGGGACTACTAAACATTCAGTACTTC. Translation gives CSVEEPGLLNIQYF.

The CDR3 here is CASSLEQGHYNSPLHF. The CDR3 bases are TGCGCCAGCAGCTTGGAACAGGGACACTATAATTCACCCCTCCACTTT. This sequence joins TRBV5-1 and TRBJ1-6; D is possibly TRBD1 (6 bases). The V gene's germline CDR1 is SGHRS and CDR2 YFSETQ. V was trimmed by 0 bases and J by 3 bases, leaving 10 bases between them. The CDR3 runs 16 residues.

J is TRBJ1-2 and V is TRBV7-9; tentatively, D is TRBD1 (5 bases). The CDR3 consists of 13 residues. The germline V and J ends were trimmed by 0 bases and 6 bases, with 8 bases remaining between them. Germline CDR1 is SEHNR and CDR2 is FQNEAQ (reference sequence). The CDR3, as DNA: TGTGCCAGCAGCTTAGCGGCGGGGGATGGCTACACCTTC. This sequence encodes CASSLAAGDGYTF.

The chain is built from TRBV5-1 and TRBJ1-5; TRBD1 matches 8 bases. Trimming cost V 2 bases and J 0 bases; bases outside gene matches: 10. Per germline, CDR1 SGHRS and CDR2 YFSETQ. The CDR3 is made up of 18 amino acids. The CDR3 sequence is CASSLGAGGANSNQPQHF. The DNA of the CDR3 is TGCGCCAGCAGCTTAGGGGCAGGGGGCGCGAATAGCAATCAGCCCCAGCATTTT.

CDR3 sequence: CASSFPSDRGRYGYTF. Here the CDR3 DNA reads TGTGCCAGCAGTTTCCCCTCGGACAGGGGGAGGTATGGCTACACCTTC. The V gene is TRBV28, the J gene TRBJ1-2; 10 bases fit TRBD1. This CDR3 is 16 amino acids long. The junction had 9 bases not matched to a gene; V was cut back by 3 bases and J by 5 bases. CDR1 is MDHEN and CDR2 is SYDVKM in the germline V gene.

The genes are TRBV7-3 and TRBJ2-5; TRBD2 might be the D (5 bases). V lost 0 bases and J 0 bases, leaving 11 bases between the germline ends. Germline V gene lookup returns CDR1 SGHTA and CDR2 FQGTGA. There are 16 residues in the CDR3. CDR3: CASSLTWGAYQETQYF. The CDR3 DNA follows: TGTGCCAGCAGCTTAACGTGGGGAGCGTACCAAGAGACCCAGTACTTC.

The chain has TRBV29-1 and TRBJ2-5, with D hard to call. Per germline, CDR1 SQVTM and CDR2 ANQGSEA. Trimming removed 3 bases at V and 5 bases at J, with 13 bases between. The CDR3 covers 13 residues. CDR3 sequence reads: CSVDMGTAETQYF. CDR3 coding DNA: TGCAGCGTTGATATGGGCACAGCCGAGACCCAGTACTTC.

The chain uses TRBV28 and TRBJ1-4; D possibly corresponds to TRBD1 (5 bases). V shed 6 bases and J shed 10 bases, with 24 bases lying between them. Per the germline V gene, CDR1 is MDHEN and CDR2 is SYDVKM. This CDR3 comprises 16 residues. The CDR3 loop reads CASRDLGQTVMGKLFF. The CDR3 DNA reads TGTGCCAGCAGGGATCTGGGGCAGACGGTTATGGGAAAACTGTTTTTT.

In nucleotides, the CDR3 is TGTGCCAGCAGCCAAGATACCGGTAACAATGAGCAGTTCTTC. Translating it yields CASSQDTGNNEQFF. The chain combines TRBV3-1 (or the pseudogene TRBV3-2) with TRBJ2-1; D is uncertain. The germline V and J ends were trimmed by 0 bases and 5 bases, with 8 bases remaining between them. The CDR3 length is 14 residues. From germline, CDR1 is LGHDT and CDR2 YNNKEL (reference sequence).

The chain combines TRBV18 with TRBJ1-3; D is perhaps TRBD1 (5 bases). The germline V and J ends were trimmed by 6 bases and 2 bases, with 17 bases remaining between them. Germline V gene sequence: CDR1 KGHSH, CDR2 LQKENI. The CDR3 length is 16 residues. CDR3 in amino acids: CASSLGRPGAGNTIYF. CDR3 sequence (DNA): TGTGCCAGCTCTCTGGGCCGTCCGGGGGCTGGAAACACCATATATTTT.

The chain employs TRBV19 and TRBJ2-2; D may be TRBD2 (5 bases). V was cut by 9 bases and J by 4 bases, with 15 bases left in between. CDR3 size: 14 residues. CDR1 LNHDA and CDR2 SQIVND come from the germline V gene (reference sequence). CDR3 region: CASSDSSSTGELFF. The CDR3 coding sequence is TGTGCCAGCTCGGACTCAAGTTCCACCGGGGAGCTGTTTTTT.

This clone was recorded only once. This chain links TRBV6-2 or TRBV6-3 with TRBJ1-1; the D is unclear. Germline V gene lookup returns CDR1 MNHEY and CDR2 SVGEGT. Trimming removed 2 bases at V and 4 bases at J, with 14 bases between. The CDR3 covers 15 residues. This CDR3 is CASSYIGSRGTEAFF. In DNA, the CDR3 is TGTGCCAGCAGTTACATTGGCTCCCGGGGCACTGAAGCTTTCTTT.

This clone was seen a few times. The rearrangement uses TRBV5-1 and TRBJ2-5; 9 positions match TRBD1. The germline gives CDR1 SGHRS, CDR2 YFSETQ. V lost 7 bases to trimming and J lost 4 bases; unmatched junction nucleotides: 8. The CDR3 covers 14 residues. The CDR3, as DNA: TGCGCCAGCCGCCGGGACAGGGAAGGAGAGACCCAGTACTTC. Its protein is CASRRDREGETQYF.